This T cell receptor beta chain was retrieved from a study of T cell repertoires in cytomegalovirus infection. Study background: Signatures in public TCR beta sequences pointed to both CMV infection and matching HLA type. Study results and caveats: HLA-C-restricted CMV clonotypes gave the most frequent clonotype in two of eight donors.

In this sample, this clonotype turned up many times. Its antigen is not identified. V was clipped by 5 bases and J by 5 bases, with 6 bases between them. CDR3 length: 10 amino acids. Germline CDR1 SQVTM, CDR2 ANQGSEA. One entry per CDR3 protein, called by TCRdb with MiXCR from the reads. The sample contains some 100,000 distinct CDR3 sequences, about a quarter of which appear only once. This clonotype originated in a human donor in good health (CMV status not recorded). Some clones in this sample may be carry-over from other donors' samples. The chain recombines TRBV29-1 with TRBJ2-5; no definite D call. The sequencing sample was made of CD8+ T cells from PBMCs. In DNA form, the CDR3 reads TGCAGCGTTTCCGGGGAGACCCAGTACTTC. This translates into CSVSGETQYF.